The 8 T cell receptor beta chains presented below share a single source sample, sequenced in a study of beta chain features in type 1 diabetes. The study, taken as a whole, reports: Among all four CD4+ subsets, Type 1 diabetes patients had TCRB CDR3s that were moderately but significantly shorter.

Every isolated RNA sample was fully reverse transcribed, so sequencing captured expressed TCRB transcripts. Only in-frame clones appear in the TCRdb table, and some are missing; sequencing was by immunoSEQ multiplex PCR. This table has nearly 700,000 clones, around an eighth appearing once. No antigen has been assigned to these receptors. Sequencing was done on a sample of naive CD4+ T cells from blood. Every receptor here comes from a man aged 18-30 years with type 1 diabetes.

This clone was detected only a few times. V usage is TRBV5-1 and J usage is TRBJ2-3; D uncertain. The CDR3 is made up of 14 amino acids. Trimming took off 1 base at V and 5 bases at J, with 11 bases between the two ends. Germline V gene data show CDR1 as SGHRS and CDR2 as YFSETQ. CDR3: CASSLQLGKDTQYF. CDR3 sequence (DNA): TGCGCCAGCAGCTTGCAGTTAGGGAAAGATACGCAGTATTTT. Full variable domain (outside the CDR3, taken from reference TRBV5-1 and TRBJ2-3): KAGVTQTPRYLIKTRGQQVTLSCSPISGHRSVSWYQQTPGQGLQFLFEYFSETQRNKGNFPGRFSGRQFSNSRSEMNVSTLELGDSALYLCASSLQLGKDTQYFGPGTRLTVL.

CDR3 residues: CASTQGAYGYTF. The CDR3 DNA reads TGTGCCTCCACCCAGGGGGCCTATGGCTACACCTTC. This chain connects TRBV30 to TRBJ1-2; TRBD1 aligns across 8 bases. Trimming removed 7 bases from V and 4 bases from J; junction bases left unmatched: 5. Germline CDR1 GTSNPN, CDR2 SVGIG (reference sequence). The CDR3 contains 12 residues.

A few counts support this clone. The same CDR3 also results from other DNA sequences found in this sample. The J gene is TRBJ1-3, the V gene TRBV10-3; D remains unclear. The V and J ends lost 0 bases and 3 bases respectively, with 3 bases between them. CDR3 length: 13 amino acids. Per the germline V gene, CDR1 is ENHRY and CDR2 is SYGVKD. The CDR3 nucleotides are TGTGCCATCAGTGAGTCGAGTGGAAACACCATATATTTT. It translates to CAISESSGNTIYF.

The CDR3 loop is CATSREGNQPQHF. CDR3 nucleotide sequence: TGTGCCACCAGCAGAGAGGGCAATCAGCCCCAGCATTTT. This rearrangement joins TRBV15 to TRBJ1-5; D ambiguous. Trimming shortened V by 0 bases and J by 2 bases, and 2 bases separated the two germline ends. CDR3 size: 13 residues. Germline V CDR1 and CDR2: LNHNV, YYDKDF (reference sequence).

This clone has a handful of counts. CDR3 in amino acids: CASRPGTGDQPQHF. The CDR3 DNA is TGCGCCAGCAGACCCGGGACAGGGGATCAGCCCCAGCATTTT. This chain connects TRBV5-1 to TRBJ1-5, with 10 bases lining up with TRBD1. V lost 5 bases, J lost 5 bases, and 4 bases stayed unmatched. CDR3 size: 14 residues. The germline V gene encodes CDR1 SGHRS and CDR2 YFSETQ.

The chain joins TRBV28 to TRBJ1-5, with D unclear. Per the germline V gene, CDR1 is MDHEN and CDR2 is SYDVKM. This CDR3 has 15 amino acids. V was cut by 5 bases and J by 2 bases, with 13 bases left in between. This CDR3 is CASSPIGVGNQPQHF. The CDR3 nucleotides are TGTGCCAGCAGTCCTATCGGGGTAGGCAATCAGCCCCAGCATTTT. The variable domain in full, completed from reference TRBV28 and TRBJ1-5, reads DVKVTQSSRYLVKRTGEKVFLECVQDMDHENMFWYRQDPGLGLRLIYFSYDVKMKEKGDIPEGYSVSREKKERFSLILESASTNQTSMYLCASSPIGVGNQPQHFGDGTRLSIL.

CDR3 bases: TGTGCCAGCAGCGTACAGACGGTCCCCGCGAATGAGCAGTTCTTC. Its protein product is CASSVQTVPANEQFF. This chain connects TRBV9 to TRBJ2-1; D gene ambiguous. The CDR3 loop spans 15 amino acids. V was shortened by 1 base and J by 7 bases, with 15 bases between the two germline ends. CDR1 and CDR2 from the germline V gene are SGDLS and YYNGEE.

This clone was recorded a few times. The chain carries TRBV29-1 and TRBJ2-2; 12 positions agree with TRBD2. Germline CDR1 is SQVTM and CDR2 is ANQGSEA. The CDR3 runs 14 residues. The V gene end was trimmed by 4 bases and the J gene end by 4 bases; junction bases not matched to a gene: 1. CDR3 protein: CSVGGLAGTGELFF. The DNA of the CDR3 is TGCAGCGTTGGGGGACTAGCGGGCACCGGGGAGCTGTTTTTT.